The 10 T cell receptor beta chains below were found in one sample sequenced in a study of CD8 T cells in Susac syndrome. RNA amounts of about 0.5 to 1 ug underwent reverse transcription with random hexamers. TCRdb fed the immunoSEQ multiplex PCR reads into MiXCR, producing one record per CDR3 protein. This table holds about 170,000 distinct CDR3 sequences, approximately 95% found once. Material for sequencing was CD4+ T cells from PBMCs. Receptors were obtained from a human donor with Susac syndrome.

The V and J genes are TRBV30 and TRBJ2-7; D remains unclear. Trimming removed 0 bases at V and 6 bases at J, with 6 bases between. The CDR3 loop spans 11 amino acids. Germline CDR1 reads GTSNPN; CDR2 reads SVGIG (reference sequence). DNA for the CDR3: TGTGCCTGGAGTGTCCTCGTCGAGCAGTACTTC. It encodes CAWSVLVEQYF.

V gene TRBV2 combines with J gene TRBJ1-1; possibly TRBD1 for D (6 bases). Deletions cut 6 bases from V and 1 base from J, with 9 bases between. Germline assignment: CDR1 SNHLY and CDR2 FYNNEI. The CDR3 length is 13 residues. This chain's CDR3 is CASSNRENTEAFF. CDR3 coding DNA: TGTGCCAGCAGCAACAGGGAGAACACTGAAGCTTTCTTT.

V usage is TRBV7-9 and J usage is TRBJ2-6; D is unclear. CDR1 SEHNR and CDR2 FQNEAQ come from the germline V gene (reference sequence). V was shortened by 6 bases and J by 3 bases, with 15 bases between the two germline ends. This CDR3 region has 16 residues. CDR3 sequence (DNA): TGTGCCAGCAGTTCGCACCAGTTTCGTGGGGCCAACGTCCTGACTTTC. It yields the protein CASSSHQFRGANVLTF.

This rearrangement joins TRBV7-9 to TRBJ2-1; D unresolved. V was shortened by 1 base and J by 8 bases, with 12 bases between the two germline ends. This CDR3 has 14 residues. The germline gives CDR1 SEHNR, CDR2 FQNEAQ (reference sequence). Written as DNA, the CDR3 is TGTGCCAGCAGCTTAGGGGGATTGTTGGATGAGCAGTTCTTC. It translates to CASSLGGLLDEQFF.

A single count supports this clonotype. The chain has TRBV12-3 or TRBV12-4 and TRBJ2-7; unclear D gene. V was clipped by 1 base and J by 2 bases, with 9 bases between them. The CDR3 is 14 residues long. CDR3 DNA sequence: TGTGCCAGCAGTTTAGTCCCGAAAACCTACGAGCAGTACTTC. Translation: CASSLVPKTYEQYF.

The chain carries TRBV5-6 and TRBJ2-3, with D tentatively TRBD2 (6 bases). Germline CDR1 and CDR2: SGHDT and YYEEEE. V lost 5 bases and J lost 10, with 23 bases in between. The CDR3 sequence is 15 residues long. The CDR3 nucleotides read TGTGCCAGCAGTTCCCCGACCAACCATCCGGGGGCGCAGTATTTT. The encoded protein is CASSSPTNHPGAQYF.

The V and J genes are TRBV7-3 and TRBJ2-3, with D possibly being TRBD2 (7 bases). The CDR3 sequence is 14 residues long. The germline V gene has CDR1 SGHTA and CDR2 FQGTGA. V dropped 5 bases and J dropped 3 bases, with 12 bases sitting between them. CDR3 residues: CASSPGGATDTQYF. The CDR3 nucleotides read TGTGCCAGCAGCCCTGGGGGGGCGACAGATACGCAGTATTTT.

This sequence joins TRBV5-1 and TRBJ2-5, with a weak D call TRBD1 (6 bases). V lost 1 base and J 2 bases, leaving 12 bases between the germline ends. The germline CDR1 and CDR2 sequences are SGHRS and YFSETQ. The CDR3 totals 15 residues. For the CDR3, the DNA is TGCGCCAGCAGCTTGTCGGCGGACAGTCAAGAGACCCAGTACTTC. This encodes CASSLSADSQETQYF.

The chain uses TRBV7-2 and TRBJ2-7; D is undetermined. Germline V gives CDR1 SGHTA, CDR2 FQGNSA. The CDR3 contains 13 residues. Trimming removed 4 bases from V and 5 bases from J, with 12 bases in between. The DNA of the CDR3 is TGTGCCAGCAGCTCTTCGCCGGCAGACGAGCAGTACTTC. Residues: CASSSSPADEQYF.

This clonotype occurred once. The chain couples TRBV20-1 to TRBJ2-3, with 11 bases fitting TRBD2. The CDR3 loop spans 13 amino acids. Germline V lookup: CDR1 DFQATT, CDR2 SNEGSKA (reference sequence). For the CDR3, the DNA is TGCAGCCCCGGACTAGCGGGTTCAGATACGCAGTATTTT. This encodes CSPGLAGSDTQYF.